This note documents a single TCR beta chain sequence. What it recognizes is unknown. TCRdb reprocessed the 5' RACE reads with MiXCR, giving one entry per CDR3 protein. The data contain 95,000 to 110,000 distinct CDR3 sequences, approximately 15% of them singletons. This sample was included in a study of T-cell memory formation after mild COVID-19. Study outcomes and limitations: The study found balanced CD4/CD8 in clones contracting day 15 to 85 and a CD4+ lean in later expanders. Clones from the second wave (peaking day 37) had unconfirmed SARS-CoV-2 specificity.

There are 16 residues in the CDR3. Looked up from germline, CDR1 is MNHEY and CDR2 is SVGEGT. V shed 7 bases and J shed 3 bases, with 20 bases lying between them. The V gene is TRBV6-2 or TRBV6-3, the J gene TRBJ2-3; tentative D call: TRBD1 (6 bases). This TCR was sampled from a man between 18 and 29 years old who had mild COVID-19 (a few samples of this study predate the infection). Cell type and time point are not known. The sequenced material came from PBMCs or a T cell subset sorted from them (not recorded which). The CDR3 protein is CASNSDRQEMTDTQYF. The CDR3 nucleotides read TGTGCCAGCAACTCCGACCGACAGGAGATGACAGATACGCAGTATTTT.